This is a list of T cell receptor beta chains from one sample in a study of shared clonotypes between healthy human individuals. Measured with immunoSEQ multiplex PCR; TCRdb has only the in-frame clones, and not every one. The data contain 950,000 to 1,100,000 clones, approximately 70% of them seen just once; the ten biggest clones take up approximately 1.5%. Sequencing used memory CD4+ T cells sorted from blood. These TCRs come from a man between 18 and 29 years old in good health. Both conserved end residues are part of each CDR3. D genes are given only for firm matches. Size tells how often a clone was seen (once, few, many) or the class of an expanded clone, and some rows leave it out.

abundance	d_gene	v_gene	j_gene	CDR3aa	CDR3nt
few	TRBD1	TRBV18	TRBJ2-3	CASSPFRRGRTDTQYF	TGTGCCAGCTCACCCTTTCGCAGGGGGCGAACAGATACGCAGTATTTT
NA	TRBD2	TRBV9	TRBJ2-5	CASSVGLAGTQETQYF	TGTGCCAGCAGCGTAGGTCTAGCGGGGACCCAAGAGACCCAGTACTTC
NA	TRBD1	TRBV6-5	TRBJ1-5	CASSRGQNQPQHF	TGTGCCAGCAGTCGGGGACAGAATCAGCCCCAGCATTTT
NA	TRBD2	TRBV9	TRBJ2-1	CASSAGTINEQFF	TGTGCCAGCAGCGCTGGGACTATCAATGAGCAGTTCTTC
few	NA	TRBV5-1	TRBJ2-5	CASSLKLETQYF	TGCGCCAGCAGCTTGAAATTGGAGACCCAGTACTTC
NA	NA	TRBV5-1	TRBJ2-3	CASGTKGDTQYF	TGCGCCAGCGGGACAAAAGGAGATACGCAGTATTTT
once	NA	TRBV15	TRBJ2-5	CATSVSGALETQYF	TGTGCCACCAGCGTGTCAGGGGCACTAGAGACCCAGTACTTC
NA	TRBD1	TRBV6-1	TRBJ2-7	CASSRDRGLGEQYF	TGTGCCAGCAGCCGGGACAGGGGGTTAGGCGAGCAGTACTTC
NA	NA	TRBV5-1	TRBJ2-5	CASSLEVGDRETQYF	TGCGCCAGCAGCTTGGAAGTGGGGGACCGAGAGACCCAGTACTTC
NA	TRBD1	TRBV7-6	TRBJ1-3	CASSFFQGDTIYF	TGTGCCAGCAGCTTCTTCCAGGGGGACACCATATATTTT
NA	NA	TRBV7-3	TRBJ2-1	CASSGTAYNEQFF	TGTGCCAGCAGCGGCACAGCGTACAATGAGCAGTTCTTC
NA	TRBD2	TRBV5-8	TRBJ2-1	CAGATPGTRDYNEQFF	TGTGCCGGCGCGACACCCGGGACTAGGGACTACAATGAGCAGTTCTTC
NA	TRBD1	TRBV4-1	TRBJ1-5	CASSQGGGDSNQPQHF	TGCGCCAGCAGCCAAGGAGGGGGCGATAGCAATCAGCCCCAGCATTTT
NA	TRBD1	TRBV7-2	TRBJ1-4	CASSPGQGAEKLFF	TGTGCCAGCAGCCCGGGACAGGGGGCTGAAAAACTGTTTTTT
NA	NA	TRBV7-9	TRBJ1-1	CASSYTKDTEAFF	TGTGCCAGCAGCTATACCAAGGACACTGAAGCTTTCTTT
NA	TRBD1	TRBV5-1	TRBJ1-1	CASRADREATEAFF	TGCGCCAGCAGGGCAGACAGGGAGGCCACTGAAGCTTTCTTT
NA	NA	TRBV10-3	TRBJ2-7	CAISESGGKYEQYF	TGTGCCATCAGTGAGTCAGGGGGTAAATACGAGCAGTACTTC
NA	NA	TRBV7-2	TRBJ2-3	CASSLQGFSTDTQYF	TGTGCCAGCAGCTTACAGGGGTTCAGCACAGATACGCAGTATTTT
once	NA	TRBV7-2	TRBJ2-4	CASSRGWELAKNIQYF	TGTGCCAGCAGCCGGGGTTGGGAACTAGCCAAAAACATTCAGTACTTC
NA	NA	TRBV2	TRBJ2-3	CASSLQGRTDTQYF	TGTGCCAGCAGTCTACAGGGTCGGACAGATACGCAGTATTTT
NA	NA	TRBV11-2	TRBJ2-3	CASSLERGPSTDTQYF	TGTGCCAGCAGCTTAGAGCGGGGGCCAAGCACAGATACGCAGTATTTT
NA	NA	TRBV5-6	TRBJ1-4	CASSFGSEGEKLFF	TGTGCCAGCAGCTTTGGGTCGGAAGGTGAAAAACTGTTTTTT
few	NA	TRBV6-5	TRBJ1-1	CASGWLNTEAFF	TGTGCCAGCGGTTGGTTGAACACTGAAGCTTTCTTT
once	NA	TRBV11-2	TRBJ2-7	CASSFSGFAYEQYF	TGTGCCAGCAGCTTCTCAGGGTTCGCCTACGAGCAGTACTTC
NA	TRBD1	TRBV4-1	TRBJ2-7	CASSQGPGQGSLEQYF	TGCGCCAGCAGCCAAGGACCGGGACAGGGGAGCCTCGAGCAGTACTTC
NA	TRBD1	TRBV20-1	TRBJ1-2	CSATGVGYTF	TGCAGTGCAACAGGGGTTGGCTACACCTTC
few	TRBD1	TRBV30	TRBJ1-2	CASTGANTF	TGTGCCTCTACAGGGGCCAACACCTTC
NA	TRBD1	TRBV7-2	TRBJ1-6	CASSLGQGGSVSPLHF	TGTGCCAGCAGCTTGGGACAGGGTGGGTCGGTCTCACCCCTCCACTTT
NA	NA	TRBV2	TRBJ1-3	CASRAGLISGNTIYF	TGTGCCAGCAGAGCGGGACTGATCTCTGGAAACACCATATATTTT
few	TRBD2	TRBV5-1	TRBJ2-3	CASSLAQTSGGAGTDTQYF	TGCGCCAGCAGCTTGGCCCAAACTAGCGGGGGGGCCGGGACAGATACGCAGTATTTT
NA	TRBD2	TRBV9	TRBJ2-3	CASSAGGVYTDTQYF	TGTGCCAGCAGCGCCGGGGGGGTCTACACAGATACGCAGTATTTT
NA	NA	TRBV9	TRBJ1-2	CASKGTDYYGYTF	TGTGCCAGCAAAGGCACGGACTACTATGGCTACACCTTC
many	NA	TRBV5-1	TRBJ2-7	CASSLSSSVYEQYF	TGCGCCAGCAGCTTGAGCTCTAGCGTCTACGAGCAGTACTTC
many	TRBD2	TRBV5-1	TRBJ2-7	CASSLDLAGPYEQYF	TGCGCCAGCAGCTTGGACCTAGCGGGGCCCTACGAGCAGTACTTC
NA	NA	TRBV9	TRBJ2-2	CASRSNTGELFF	TGTGCCAGCAGGTCGAACACCGGGGAGCTGTTTTTT
once	NA	TRBV2	TRBJ2-3	CASSDGKRTTTDTQYF	TGTGCCAGCAGTGATGGTAAAAGGACTACCACAGATACGCAGTATTTT
few	NA	TRBV5-6	TRBJ1-1	CASSSRGIGTEAFF	TGTGCCAGCAGTTCAAGGGGGATCGGCACTGAAGCTTTCTTT
NA	NA	TRBV30	TRBJ2-7	CAWSGIGYEQYF	TGTGCCTGGAGTGGGATAGGCTACGAGCAGTACTTC
NA	NA	TRBV2	TRBJ1-6	CASSQGHQNSPLHF	TGTGCCAGCAGCCAGGGACATCAGAATTCACCCCTCCACTTT
NA	NA	TRBV7-4	TRBJ1-5	CARTGFWGNQPQHF	TGTGCCAGGACAGGTTTCTGGGGCAATCAGCCCCAGCATTTT
NA	NA	TRBV30	TRBJ2-7	CAWSSSGQGGPEQYF	TGTGCCTGGAGTTCCTCGGGACAAGGGGGTCCCGAGCAGTACTTC
NA	NA	TRBV5-6	TRBJ2-7	CASSLGGGLGYEQYF	TGTGCCAGCAGCTTGGGCGGGGGCTTGGGCTACGAGCAGTACTTC
NA	TRBD1	TRBV28	TRBJ2-7	CASSPGQVPESYEQYF	TGTGCCAGCAGCCCCGGACAGGTGCCGGAGTCCTACGAGCAGTACTTC
NA	NA	TRBV5-1	TRBJ2-7	CASSLAPDGYYEQYF	TGCGCCAGCAGCTTGGCCCCGGACGGGTACTACGAGCAGTACTTC
NA	TRBD1	TRBV6-5	TRBJ2-7	CASSYSAGTVPKEQYF	TGTGCCAGCAGTTACTCGGCCGGGACAGTTCCAAAGGAGCAGTACTTC
once	NA	TRBV5-6	TRBJ2-5	CASSLLQASAQETQYF	TGTGCCAGCAGCTTGTTACAGGCTAGCGCTCAAGAGACCCAGTACTTC
NA	NA	TRBV9	TRBJ2-5	CASSVATGLQETQYF	TGTGCCAGCAGCGTAGCTACGGGGCTCCAAGAGACCCAGTACTTC
NA	NA	TRBV6-5	TRBJ1-2	CASSYRGLGGYTF	TGTGCCAGCAGTTACCGGGGGTTGGGAGGCTACACCTTC
NA	TRBD2	TRBV19	TRBJ2-2	CASSPRTSLGTGELFF	TGTGCCAGTAGTCCCAGGACTAGCTTAGGCACCGGGGAGCTGTTTTTT